This TCR beta chain was identified in a study of blood T cell repertoires in COVID-19. Participant ages covered roughly 18 to 89 years across around 22 US areas. Assignments of participants to cohorts depended upon their own reported clinical history. In Cohort 3, a recovered donor had either two negative PCRs, clearance, or symptom resolution. Profiled with immunoSEQ multiplex PCR; TCRdb holds only in-frame clones, not every one. The sample lists roughly 250,000 clones, around 85% occurring once. Germline V CDR1 and CDR2: SEHNR, FQNEAQ (reference sequence). J lost 8 bases, V lost 1 base, and 10 bases had no gene match. The length of the CDR3 is 16 residues.

The TCR was taken from a woman aged 50 to 60 who had recovered from COVID-19. Sequencing was done on a sample of PBMCs or T cells enriched from blood (not recorded which). The rearrangement uses TRBV7-9 and TRBJ1-4; 7 positions match TRBD1. CDR3 loop: CASSLGYRGRNEKLFF. As DNA, the CDR3 is TGTGCCAGCAGCTTAGGGTACAGGGGACGGAACGAAAAACTGTTTTTT.